This TCR beta chain was observed in a study of shared clonotypes between healthy human individuals (dated by TCRdb to 2018 to 2020). About the study as a whole: A few men and a couple of women, aged 18 to 49 years, made up the cohort. Between about 0.85 and 8.9 billion PBMCs per donor were obtained by leukapheresis. Different laboratories and diverse techniques were used to prepare libraries and sequence TCR repertoires, to increase sequencing depth and limit assay-specific biases. For each donor, three plates each were used for CD4 naive and CD4 memory, two plates were used for CD8 naive, and one plate was used for CD8 memory. The study deeply sequenced blood TCR repertoires of five healthy adults to estimate repertoire size and the extent of clonotype sharing between individuals. Overall results and qualifications from the work: Higher generation probabilities were observed for clonotypes shared by all four sorted-subset donors than for non-shared clonotypes. Sampling was restricted to blood, and TCR repertoires in tissue are likely to differ from TCR repertoires in blood. Rarefaction of sorted-subset datasets indicated incomplete sequencing despite the large sequencing depth. Around 5.4% of naive CD4, 3.5% of naive CD8, approximately 2.2% of memory CD4, and over 0.35% of memory CD8 clonotypes were shared across several donors. Because the study included only a small number of donors, the genetic and exposure-history diversity represented was limited. Estimated clonotype richness was generally larger for naive than for memory subsets. Pairwise subsampling led to the expectation that sequencing depth would affect the degree of clonotype sharing among donors.

Donors were healthy HIV-negative adults with no recently reported acute infections or vaccinations. Every donor was a Caucasian adult living in Nashville, Tennessee, USA. Magnetic negative selection was used to enrich CD4+ T cells, after which naive cells were positively selected on CD45RA and the negative fraction became the memory subset. After blood collection by leukapheresis, PBMCs were isolated using Ficoll-Histopaque density gradient centrifugation and then cryopreserved in the vapor phase of liquid nitrogen. Analytical flow cytometry was used to check the purity and quantity of each magnetically sorted T cell population. Each sorted fraction had its genomic DNA isolated and then quantified by UV absorbance on a Nanodrop 2000c. Including cysteine and phenylalanine, the CDR3 has 15 amino acids. This entry keeps only the CDR3 DNA: 45 bases, framed from base 1. Between the V and J ends, shortened by 5 bases and 2 bases respectively, the junction contains 12 bases. CDR1 MNHEY and CDR2 SVGAGI are derived from the germline V gene.

Using the deep immunoSEQ assay, TCR CDR3 regions were amplified from genomic DNA by multiplex PCR. Extracted genomic DNA from each cell subset was distributed evenly across all wells of several immunoSEQ 96-well plates, and each plate was treated as a replicate. For sorted subsets, about 220 ng of genomic DNA, equivalent to around 30,000 T cell genomes, went into each replicate PCR. Purified libraries were quantified with a Qubit 3.0 fluorometer, sized on a Bioanalyzer 2100, and re-quantified with the KAPA Library Quantification kit. Every immunoSEQ 96-well plate was sequenced on a separate single-read 150-cycle Illumina NextSeq 550 flow cell. As for the authors' bioinformatics: Because the immunoSEQ output included only junctional sequences and no quality scores, the filtering could not be the same as the filtering used for full-length reads. Sequences were annotated with PyIR, a Python wrapper for IgBLAST v1.9, and V/J genes and CDR3 were assigned using IMGT germline references. Reads were removed for weak V/J assignments (E-value above 1e-6), missing CDR3, stop codons, out-of-frame junctions, or ambiguous translated residues. A V3J clonotype was defined by an identical inferred V gene, J gene, and CDR3 amino acid sequence. To compute the percentage overlap between repertoires, the number of shared unique clonotypes was divided by the size of the smaller repertoire. RTK rarefaction, the Chao1 estimator, and Recon v2.1 estimates of unobserved clonotypes were used to assess repertoire richness. OLGA was used to compute generation probabilities for all TCRbeta clonotypes that the gDNA method yielded from a few donors. In TCRdb, the immuneACCESS table is reduced to in-frame sequences with V and J assigned. These tables do not hold every clone; where another copy was compared, an unresolved V gene accounts for under half, and the others remain unexplained. Clone size and V and J calls were adopted from that table, with D and trimming inferred from the DNA. This sample holds 600,000 to 800,000 clones; around 70% were observed only once. The ten largest clones capture under 2% of the sample.

This clone was found a few times. Its antigen specificity is not known. Base-call qualities are not available, and no considerably larger clone is one nucleotide away. The material sequenced was memory CD4+ T cells sorted from blood. The cell subset or site label, as the study defines it: CD45RA-negative fraction. This TCR derives from a woman younger than 45 in good health. In this chain, TRBV6-5 is recombined with TRBJ2-2; the D segment might be TRBD1 or TRBD2, since each matches 5 bases. CDR3 loop: CASSVKGSNTGELFF. The nucleotide sequence reads TGTGCCAGCAGTGTCAAGGGGAGTAACACCGGGGAGCTGTTTTTT.